Presented here are 23 T cell receptor beta chains from one specimen sequenced in a study of blood T cell repertoires in COVID-19. The data were produced by immunoSEQ multiplex PCR, yet TCRdb's version contains in-frame clones alone and is incomplete. The table shows some 200,000 clones, with 80% to 90% occurring only once. Material for sequencing was peripheral blood. The receptors stem from an older man with acute or convalescent COVID-19.

The V gene is TRBV11-2, the J gene TRBJ2-5; the D is unclear. Per germline, CDR1 SGHAT and CDR2 FQNNGV. V was pared by 2 bases and J by 1 base, with 11 bases between. This CDR3 has 15 amino acids. CDR3 sequence (DNA): TGTGCCAGCAGCTTATTTCAACACAGCCAAGAGACCCAGTACTTC. As protein: CASSLFQHSQETQYF.

This chain uses TRBV28 with TRBJ1-2; weak D call: TRBD1 (5 bases). Per germline, CDR1 MDHEN and CDR2 SYDVKM. The CDR3 covers 16 residues. Trimming removed 5 bases from V and 8 bases from J, with 24 bases in between. DNA for the CDR3: TGTGCCAGCAGTCTAGCCTCCGAGGCACTCGGGGGGGGCTACACCTTC. This encodes CASSLASEALGGGYTF.

The CDR3 is CASRKLGLAGELFF. In nucleotides, the CDR3 is TGCGCCAGCAGAAAGCTGGGGCTCGCCGGGGAGCTGTTTTTT. The V gene is TRBV4-1, the J gene TRBJ2-2; perhaps TRBD1 as D (5 bases). The CDR3 spans 14 residues. Germline V lookup: CDR1 MGHRA, CDR2 YSYEKL. V was trimmed by 6 bases and J by 6 bases, leaving 14 bases between them.

This clone has more than one count but fewer than ten. The genes are TRBV28 and TRBJ2-7, with TRBD1 matching 7 bases. The junction had 5 bases not matched to a gene; V was cut back by 3 bases and J by 6 bases. CDR1 MDHEN and CDR2 SYDVKM come from the germline V gene. This CDR3 is built from 13 residues. This CDR3 is CASSLTGLAEQYF. The CDR3 nucleotides are TGTGCCAGCAGTTTGACAGGGTTGGCCGAGCAGTACTTC.

The genes are TRBV30 and TRBJ1-6; 9 nucleotides align to TRBD1. This CDR3 has 16 amino acids. The V segment lost 7 bases and the J segment 6 bases; nucleotides outside the gene matches: 13. Germline V gene sequence: CDR1 GTSNPN, CDR2 SVGIG (reference sequence). CDR3 sequence: CASSFSKDRGNSPLHF. CDR3 DNA: TGTGCCTCCTCATTTTCTAAGGACAGGGGTAATTCACCCCTCCACTTT.

CDR3 nucleotide sequence: TGTGCCAGCAGTTCGGGACTAGCGGGACGTCCCTACGAGCAGTACTTC. Protein product: CASSSGLAGRPYEQYF. The chain combines TRBV6-5 with TRBJ2-7; TRBD2 agrees at 13 bases. CDR1 and CDR2 (germline): MNHEY, SVGAGI. CDR3 length: 16 residues. With 4 bases clipped from V and 2 bases from J, the junction kept 5 bases outside the gene matches.

V gene TRBV5-1 combines with J gene TRBJ1-1, with D perhaps TRBD1 (5 bases). In germline, CDR1 is SGHRS, CDR2 YFSETQ. The CDR3 runs to 13 residues. Trimming shortened V by 2 bases and J by 1 base, and 6 bases separated the two germline ends. The CDR3, as DNA: TGCGCCAGCAGCTTTGGACAGAACACTGAAGCTTTCTTT. This codes for CASSFGQNTEAFF.

The J gene is TRBJ1-2, the V gene TRBV27; 7 bases fit TRBD1. The germline V gene has CDR1 MNHEY and CDR2 SMNVEV (reference sequence). The V gene end was trimmed by 5 bases and the J gene end by 5 bases; junction bases not matched to a gene: 8. The CDR3 is made up of 14 amino acids. DNA of the CDR3: TGTGCCAGCAGTCCGACAGGGTTTAATTATGGCTACACCTTC. Translation gives CASSPTGFNYGYTF.

This chain uses TRBV4-1 with TRBJ2-7; the match to TRBD1 covers 8 bases. The CDR3 extends over 14 amino acids. After removal of 1 base from V and 3 bases from J, the junction contained 2 bases not matched to a gene. CDR1 is MGHRA and CDR2 is YSYEKL in the germline V gene. CDR3 protein: CASSQGGQGYEQYF. CDR3 DNA sequence: TGCGCCAGCAGCCAAGGTGGACAGGGCTACGAGCAGTACTTC.

This clone was found a few times. The genes are TRBV5-8 and TRBJ2-7, with TRBD1 matching over 7 bases. Looked up from germline, CDR1 is SGHTS and CDR2 is YDEGEE. The CDR3 is 16 amino acids. V shed 6 bases and J 3 bases; nucleotides not matched to a gene: 15. The CDR3 loop reads CASTRGQPGIDYEQYF. The CDR3 bases are TGTGCCAGCACCAGGGGACAGCCCGGGATCGACTACGAGCAGTACTTC.

This clone has just one count. This chain joins TRBV11-3 and TRBJ1-6; 9 nucleotides align to TRBD1. The CDR3 is 14 amino acids. After removal of 8 bases from V and 12 bases from J, the junction contained 11 bases not matched to a gene. Per germline, CDR1 SGHNT and CDR2 YENEEA. DNA for the CDR3: TGTGCCAGCGGTAAAAGGGGGACAGGGTTACCCCTCCACTTT. As protein: CASGKRGTGLPLHF.

A single count supports this clone. The rearrangement joins TRBV6-5 to TRBJ1-3, with 8 bases identical to TRBD1. V shed 6 bases, J shed 4 bases, and the junction held 2 bases outside the gene matches. Germline CDR1 is MNHEY and CDR2 is SVGAGI. The CDR3 sequence is 13 residues long. Here the CDR3 DNA reads TGTGCCAGCAGAGGGACAGGCGGAAACACCATATATTTT. This translates into CASRGTGGNTIYF.

This clone was detected only once. The chain is built from TRBV6-5 and TRBJ2-1, with TRBD2 matching over 9 bases. CDR3 length: 14 amino acids. Germline assignment: CDR1 MNHEY and CDR2 SVGAGI. V lost 4 bases and J lost 6; bases outside the gene matches: 4. CDR3 DNA: TGTGCCAGCAGTTCGTCTAGCGGGGTCAATGAGCAGTTCTTC. Its translation: CASSSSSGVNEQFF.

J is TRBJ2-7 and V is TRBV28; 8 nucleotides match TRBD1. The ends lost 5 bases at V and 3 bases at J; junction bases unmatched: 15. Germline V gene sequence: CDR1 MDHEN, CDR2 SYDVKM. CDR3 length: 17 residues. The CDR3: CASSILQGGQTRYEQYF. The DNA of the CDR3 is TGTGCCAGCAGTATACTACAGGGGGGCCAAACTCGCTACGAGCAGTACTTC.

J is TRBJ1-5 and V is TRBV27, with 11 bases aligning to TRBD1. The V segment lost 4 bases and the J segment 4 bases; nucleotides outside the gene matches: 3. The CDR3 extends over 15 amino acids. Germline CDR1 and CDR2: MNHEY and SMNVEV (reference sequence). The CDR3 nucleotides are TGTGCCAGCAGTTGGGGGACAGGGGGAAATCAGCCCCAGCATTTT. This codes for CASSWGTGGNQPQHF.

The chain combines TRBV7-9 with TRBJ2-1; D remains ambiguous. CDR1 and CDR2 from the germline V gene are SEHNR and FQNEAQ (reference sequence). The CDR3 is 10 amino acids. Trimming removed 9 bases from V and 10 bases from J, with 10 bases in between. In nucleotides, the CDR3 is TGTGCCAGTGGAGCGACCGAGCAGTTCTTC. Its translation: CASGATEQFF.

The chain carries TRBV6-2 or TRBV6-3 and TRBJ2-1, with 10 bases matching TRBD2. Per the germline V gene, CDR1 is MNHEY and CDR2 is SVGEGT. V lost 5 bases and J lost 2; bases outside the gene matches: 3. CDR3 length: 15 residues. The CDR3 protein is CASSASGRTYNEQFF. CDR3 nucleotides: TGTGCCAGCAGTGCTAGCGGGAGAACCTACAATGAGCAGTTCTTC.

This chain uses TRBV18 with TRBJ2-6; 9 nucleotides match TRBD1. There are 15 residues in the CDR3. The germline V gene has CDR1 KGHSH and CDR2 LQKENI. V lost 0 bases to trimming and J lost 10 bases; unmatched junction nucleotides: 4. CDR3 DNA sequence: TGTGCCAGCTCACCACCGGACAGGGGCTGGAACGTCCTGACTTTC. Its protein product is CASSPPDRGWNVLTF.

The V call is TRBV6-6, the J call TRBJ2-1, with 16 bases matching TRBD2. The V gene's germline CDR1 is MNHNY and CDR2 SVGAGI (reference sequence). V shed 7 bases and J 7 bases; nucleotides not matched to a gene: 4. This CDR3 is built from 15 residues. CDR3: CASTVGLAGGNEQFF. Written as DNA, the CDR3 is TGTGCCAGCACCGTGGGACTAGCGGGAGGGAATGAGCAGTTCTTC.

The genes are TRBV4-1 and TRBJ2-7; 12 positions agree with TRBD2. V trimming: 0 bases; J trimming: 7 bases; junction bases outside the gene matches: 10. Germline loops: CDR1 MGHRA, CDR2 YSYEKL. There are 17 residues in the CDR3. The CDR3: CASSQDLRLAGVREQYF. CDR3 bases: TGCGCCAGCAGCCAAGATCTTAGACTAGCGGGAGTTCGGGAGCAGTACTTC.

The chain recombines TRBV24-1 with TRBJ2-3, with 9 bases lining up with TRBD2. This CDR3 has 19 amino acids. Germline assignment: CDR1 KGHDR and CDR2 SFDVKD. The trim removed 3 bases at V and 1 base at J, leaving 13 bases unmatched. CDR3 nucleotides: TGTGCCACCAGTGATGATCGCGCGGGAGGGCTTCGGGGCACAGATACGCAGTATTTT. It is translated as CATSDDRAGGLRGTDTQYF.

This chain connects TRBV15 to TRBJ1-4; unclear D gene. The germline gives CDR1 LNHNV, CDR2 YYDKDF (reference sequence). The V end was cut by 5 bases, the J end by 12 bases, with 22 bases between. The CDR3 runs to 15 residues. The CDR3 DNA sequence: TGTGCCACCAGCGGAAACCGGGAGTCCCGCACGGAACTGTTTTTT. Protein sequence: CATSGNRESRTELFF.

The rearrangement joins TRBV14 to TRBJ2-1, with D perhaps TRBD1 (5 bases). This CDR3 comprises 16 residues. Germline V CDR1 and CDR2: SGHDN, FVKESK. Trimming left V 5 bases short and J 7 bases short, with 21 bases between. This CDR3 reads CASSGTNRFNGNEQFF. CDR3 bases: TGTGCCAGCAGCGGAACCAACAGGTTTAATGGTAATGAGCAGTTCTTC.